This T cell receptor (beta chain) was sequenced for a study of blood T cell repertoires in COVID-19. Study-wide context: The samples span acute and convalescent COVID-19 from the United States, Italy and Spain. The analysed material was cDNA or gDNA that came from T cells, B-cell-depleted T cells, or PBMCs.

This CDR3 is built from 16 residues. J was trimmed by 1 base and V by 6 bases; bases with no gene match: 10. Germline V gene lookup returns CDR1 ENHRY and CDR2 SYGVKD. In the authors' workflow: Amplification from reference gene primers served as the basis for estimated nucleated cell counts. Only in-frame clones appear in the TCRdb table, and some are missing; sequencing was by immunoSEQ multiplex PCR. That table supplies the V and J calls and clone size; D and trimming were determined from the DNA. The repertoire holds tens of thousands of clones, with 65% to 85% as singletons. The V and J genes are TRBV10-3 and TRBJ2-5; 8 bases are a match to TRBD2. This TCR came from a human donor in a cohort sampled during active COVID-19. The sample comprised peripheral blood. In DNA form, the CDR3 reads TGTGCCATCAGACCGGGGGGGCGGGGTACCCAAGAGACCCAGTACTTC. Amino acids: CAIRPGGRGTQETQYF.